This T cell receptor (beta chain) was sequenced in a study of lymphopenia after photon versus proton radiotherapy (dated by TCRdb to 2018 to 2020). At the level of the whole study: The study compared the immunological effects of photon versus proton radiation therapy in patients with gastrointestinal tumors who developed high-grade lymphopenia. The goal of the study was to describe how the two radiation modalities differ in their effects on the immune system. The cohort included roughly 18 patients with gastrointestinal tumors who developed lymphopenia after receiving either photon or proton therapy. The paper as a whole reports these results and caveats: During treatment, patients who received proton therapy stayed relatively stable, whereas patients who received photon therapy lost naive T cells and TCR diversity and gained effector/memory populations. Among patients across the cohort who died, overall survival time showed an inverse correlation with a larger post-nadir drop in TCR diversity. Once the lymphocyte count had reached its nadir, the repertoires of photon-treated patients showed oligoclonal expansion, particularly of CD8+ Temra cells, and this expansion drove the decline in diversity. The survival association was assessed only in patients who died, and better survival with proton therapy was presented by the authors as a possibility rather than a demonstrated result.

CDR3 length: 17 amino acids, cysteine to phenylalanine. Of all the DNA, just the CDR3 is kept, 51 bases in frame from base 1. V is pared back by 1 base and J by 3 bases, with 16 bases lying between the germline termini. The germline V gene (reference sequence) specifies SEHNR as CDR1 and FQNEAQ as CDR2. In its sample, this clone comes out as medium-sized (0.01 to 0.1%). Its antigen has not been determined. There are no base qualities to consult, and no much larger clone falls within one base. Library construction relied on the immunoSEQ multiplex PCR assay. T cell repertoires were profiled by deep sequencing of rearranged TCR beta loci, alongside multiparametric flow cytometry. The source is immuneACCESS, and TCRdb retained only in-frame sequences with V and J called. Part of the clones is not carried over; for the studies checked, unresolved V genes explain less than half of this, and the remainder is unexplained. Within this sample are thousands of clones, with roughly two thirds of them counted one time only. Around 50% of the sample rests with the top ten.

The TCR was taken from an elderly man with esophageal cancer. Sequenced here: peripheral blood, sampled from a patient treated with proton-based radiotherapy. Rearrangement joined TRBV7-9 to TRBJ1-5; the D segment cannot be called with confidence. DNA sequence: TGTGCCAGCAGCTTAGTGGCCGAAGAGGGAGTCAATCAGCCCCAGCATTTT. This encodes CASSLVAEEGVNQPQHF.